The 29 T cell receptor beta chains below come from one sample, sequenced in a study of OX40 agonist ivuxolimab in advanced cancers. Measured with immunoSEQ multiplex PCR; TCRdb has only the in-frame clones, and not every one. Of 35,000 to 40,000 clones listed, approximately 80% are singletons. This material consisted of CD4+ or CD8+ T cells sorted from blood, taken in a trial of the OX40 agonist ivuxolimab. The receptor set was obtained from an adult with an advanced solid tumor such as melanoma, head and neck, liver or kidney cancer.

This clone was observed once. This chain joins TRBV5-1 and TRBJ2-2; 12 positions agree with TRBD2. This CDR3 spans 18 amino acids. CDR1 is SGHRS and CDR2 is YFSETQ in the germline V gene. V was pared by 2 bases and J by 4 bases, with 9 bases of the junction left unmatched. CDR3 amino acids: CASSLRTSGAAGTGELFF. In nucleotides, the CDR3 is TGCGCCAGCAGCTTAAGGACTAGCGGGGCTGCGGGCACCGGGGAGCTGTTTTTT.

The chain employs TRBV6-6 and TRBJ1-1; TRBD1 might be the D (5 bases). Germline CDR1 reads MNHNY; CDR2 reads SVGAGI (reference sequence). This CDR3 has 14 residues. The ends were cut back, 2 bases at V and 2 bases at J, with 9 bases in the middle. The CDR3 spells CASSYAGQNTEAFF. In DNA, the CDR3 is TGTGCCAGCAGTTACGCCGGACAAAACACTGAAGCTTTCTTT.

This chain uses TRBV5-1 with TRBJ1-3, with D perhaps matching TRBD1 (5 bases). Germline-derived CDR1 and CDR2 are SGHRS and YFSETQ. V lost 6 bases to trimming and J lost 2 bases, with 12 bases between them. The CDR3 spans 14 residues. This CDR3 is CASTTGTAGNTIYF. As DNA, the CDR3 is TGCGCCAGCACAACGGGGACGGCTGGAAACACCATATATTTT.

The rearrangement links TRBV28 to TRBJ1-5, with D unclear. CDR1 and CDR2 (germline): MDHEN, SYDVKM. There are 13 residues in the CDR3. Trimming took 4 bases from V and 5 from J, leaving 9 bases between them. In DNA form, the CDR3 reads TGTGCCAGCAGTTCGCTGACGGATCAGCCCCAGCATTTT. This encodes CASSSLTDQPQHF.

V is TRBV29-1 and J is TRBJ2-3, with 7 nucleotides matching TRBD2. V trimming: 3 bases; J trimming: 0 bases; junction bases outside the gene matches: 3. Germline V gene sequence: CDR1 SQVTM, CDR2 ANQGSEA. The CDR3 consists of 14 residues. The CDR3 nucleotides read TGCAGCGTTGATCTAGCGGATAGCACAGATACGCAGTATTTT. This sequence encodes CSVDLADSTDTQYF.

This chain connects TRBV28 to TRBJ2-2; D is uncertain. CDR3 length: 12 residues. V lost 2 bases and J 6 bases, leaving 4 bases between the germline ends. The germline V gene encodes CDR1 MDHEN and CDR2 SYDVKM. CDR3 coding DNA: TGTGCCAGCAGTTTACAGGCCGGGGAGCTGTTTTTT. This translates into CASSLQAGELFF.

This rearrangement joins TRBV27 to TRBJ2-7; possibly TRBD2 for D (6 bases). V dropped 4 bases and J dropped 2 bases, with 9 bases sitting between them. CDR1 is MNHEY, CDR2 SMNVEV, per germline (reference sequence). The CDR3 is 13 residues long. The CDR3: CASSSRETYEQYF. The CDR3 DNA reads TGTGCCAGCAGTTCCCGGGAGACCTACGAGCAGTACTTC.

This clone has just one count. The V call is TRBV19, the J call TRBJ1-3; a possible D gene is TRBD1 (6 bases). This CDR3 spans 15 amino acids. Trimming took off 7 bases at V and 0 bases at J, with 13 bases between the two ends. Germline-derived CDR1 and CDR2 are LNHDA and SQIVND (reference sequence). The CDR3 reads CASTIQGSSGNTIYF. As DNA, the CDR3 is TGTGCCAGTACAATCCAGGGGAGCTCTGGAAACACCATATATTTT.

In DNA form, the CDR3 reads TGCGCCAGCAGCGAATCGGCTTACAATGAGCAGTTCTTC. This codes for CASSESAYNEQFF. This chain links TRBV5-1 with TRBJ2-1, with D unresolved. The CDR3 contains 13 residues. CDR1 and CDR2 from the germline V gene are SGHRS and YFSETQ. V lost 4 bases, J lost 4 bases, and 9 bases lay in between.

The chain has TRBV9 and TRBJ1-2, with D possibly TRBD1 on 5 matching bases. Germline V CDR1 and CDR2: SGDLS, YYNGEE. The CDR3 totals 15 residues. The V and J ends lost 3 bases and 2 bases respectively, with 14 bases between them. The CDR3 sequence is CASSALGTLNYGYTF. In nucleotides, the CDR3 is TGTGCCAGCAGCGCCCTGGGGACGTTGAACTATGGCTACACCTTC.

The chain couples TRBV28 to TRBJ1-6; 9 bases agree with TRBD1. The CDR3 loop spans 13 amino acids. V gave up 8 bases and J gave up 7 bases; unmatched junction bases: 3. The germline V gene has CDR1 MDHEN and CDR2 SYDVKM. CDR3: CASQTGGNSPLHF. The DNA of the CDR3 is TGTGCCAGCCAGACAGGGGGGAATTCACCCCTCCACTTT. The complete variable domain, with remaining parts taken from reference TRBV28 and TRBJ1-6, reads DVKVTQSSRYLVKRTGEKVFLECVQDMDHENMFWYRQDPGLGLRLIYFSYDVKMKEKGDIPEGYSVSREKKERFSLILESASTNQTSMYLCASQTGGNSPLHFGNGTRLTVT.

The J gene is TRBJ2-5, the V gene TRBV7-6; D gene unclear. CDR3 length: 12 residues. Trimming left V 6 bases short and J 2 bases short, with 7 bases between. CDR1 is SGHVS and CDR2 is FNYEAQ in the germline V gene. The DNA for the CDR3 is TGTGCCAGCAGTTTACCGCAAGAGACCCAGTACTTC. Amino acids: CASSLPQETQYF.

J is TRBJ2-2 and V is TRBV18, with TRBD1 identical over 7 bases. The J segment lost 6 bases and the V segment lost 1 base, leaving 2 bases of the junction unmatched. Germline V CDR1 and CDR2: KGHSH, LQKENI. This CDR3 contains 14 residues. CDR3 bases: TGTGCCAGCTCACCACAACAGGGGCCCGGGGAGCTGTTTTTT. Translated, it gives CASSPQQGPGELFF.

The V and J genes are TRBV5-4 and TRBJ2-1; D ambiguous. Between the trimmed V and J ends, which lost 0 bases and 5 bases, there was a span of 9 bases. This CDR3 has 14 amino acids. Germline V gives CDR1 SGHNT, CDR2 YYREEE (reference sequence). The CDR3 loop reads CASSLGTPNNEQFF. The CDR3 bases are TGTGCCAGCAGCTTGGGGACGCCGAACAATGAGCAGTTCTTC.

The chain combines TRBV30 with TRBJ2-4; D might be TRBD1 (5 bases). Trimming removed 0 bases from V and 5 bases from J, with 11 bases in between. This CDR3 contains 14 residues. CDR1 and CDR2 (germline): GTSNPN, SVGIG (reference sequence). In DNA, the CDR3 is TGTGCCTGGAGTGTTCAGGGAATACAAAACATTCAGTACTTC. The encoded protein is CAWSVQGIQNIQYF.

The chain employs TRBV29-1 and TRBJ2-2; 7 bases fit TRBD2. The CDR3 has 16 amino acids. CDR1 and CDR2 (germline): SQVTM, ANQGSEA. V was pared by 1 base and J by 1 base, with 6 bases of the junction left unmatched. CDR3 in amino acids: CSVEVLADRNTGELFF. CDR3 bases: TGCAGCGTTGAAGTTCTAGCGGACCGGAACACCGGGGAGCTGTTTTTT.

The chain employs TRBV5-6 and TRBJ2-7; possible D gene TRBD2, 6 bases. Germline CDR1 and CDR2: SGHDT and YYEEEE. The CDR3 totals 13 residues. Trimming pared 3 bases from V and 5 bases from J, leaving 12 bases between. CDR3 sequence (DNA): TGTGCCAGCAGCTCCCGGGGGAGTCACGAGCAGTACTTC. Its protein is CASSSRGSHEQYF.

The chain links TRBV11-3 to TRBJ2-3, with 14 bases lining up with TRBD2. The J segment lost 5 bases and the V segment lost 5 bases, leaving 6 bases of the junction unmatched. There are 16 residues in the CDR3. The germline gives CDR1 SGHNT, CDR2 YENEEA. CDR3 in DNA: TGTGCCAGCAGCCCAGGACTAGCGGGGGGTGAAGATACGCAGTATTTT. Its protein product is CASSPGLAGGEDTQYF. Supplemented by reference TRBV11-3 and TRBJ2-3, the full variable domain reads EAGVVQSPRYKIIEKKQPVAFWCNPISGHNTLYWYLQNLGQGPELLIRYENEEAVDDSQLPKDRFSAERLKGVDSTLKIQPAELGDSAVYLCASSPGLAGGEDTQYFGPGTRLTVL.

V is TRBV4-1 and J is TRBJ2-5; TRBD2 matches at 8 bases. Per the germline V gene, CDR1 is MGHRA and CDR2 is YSYEKL. The CDR3 contains 14 residues. The trim removed 0 bases at V and 14 bases at J, leaving 11 bases unmatched. DNA for the CDR3: TGCGCCAGCAGCCAAGAGAGCGGGAGTGGCCCACAATACTTC. It is translated as CASSQESGSGPQYF.

V usage is TRBV30 and J usage is TRBJ1-2, with D unresolved. CDR3 length equals 12 residues. V dropped 2 bases and J dropped 3 bases, with 7 bases sitting between them. Per the germline V gene, CDR1 is GTSNPN and CDR2 is SVGIG (reference sequence). CDR3 sequence reads: CAWSTGHYGYTF. CDR3 coding DNA: TGTGCCTGGAGTACCGGGCACTATGGCTACACCTTC.

This chain uses TRBV19 with TRBJ2-6, with D possibly being TRBD1 (6 bases). The V and J ends lost 9 bases and 0 bases respectively, with 18 bases between them. Germline CDR1 LNHDA, CDR2 SQIVND (reference sequence). The CDR3 sequence is 17 residues long. This CDR3 reads CASGTFVKLSGANVLTF. The CDR3 bases are TGTGCCAGCGGGACATTCGTAAAACTCTCTGGGGCCAACGTCCTGACTTTC.

The DNA of the CDR3 is TGTGCCAGCAGCTCCTCAGGGGGCACTGAAGCTTTCTTT. Translating gives CASSSSGGTEAFF. V gene TRBV7-3 combines with J gene TRBJ1-1; 7 nucleotides line up with TRBD1. Germline trimming cut 4 bases from V and 4 bases from J; bases unmatched to any gene: 3. Germline CDR1 and CDR2: SGHTA and FQGTGA. The CDR3 totals 13 residues.

This chain joins TRBV5-4 and TRBJ2-3, with 7 nucleotides matching TRBD2. CDR1 is SGHNT and CDR2 is YYREEE in the germline V gene (reference sequence). This CDR3 spans 15 amino acids. J lost 2 bases, V lost 1 base, and 4 bases had no gene match. The CDR3 DNA sequence: TGTGCCAGCAGCTTGTCCGGGACTACCACAGATACGCAGTATTTT. The encoded protein is CASSLSGTTTDTQYF. The variable domain in full, completed from reference TRBV5-4 and TRBJ2-3, reads ETGVTQSPTHLIKTRGQQVTLRCSSQSGHNTVSWYQQALGQGPQFIFQYYREEENGRGNFPPRFSGLQFPNYSSELNVNALELDDSALYLCASSLSGTTTDTQYFGPGTRLTVL.

The CDR3 bases are TGTGCCAGTAGTATACCGGGGTCCCAGCATTTT. Translation gives CASSIPGSQHF. V and J are TRBV19 and TRBJ1-5; D unclear. Germline V lookup: CDR1 LNHDA, CDR2 SQIVND (reference sequence). V lost 2 bases, J lost 11 bases, and 7 bases lay in between. CDR3 length: 11 residues.

This sequence joins TRBV6-1 and TRBJ1-1, with a possible D match to TRBD1 (6 bases). Trimming stripped 7 bases from V and 6 bases from J, with 12 bases between. This CDR3 is built from 12 residues. Germline CDR1 is MNHNS and CDR2 is SASEGT. CDR3 DNA: TGTGCCAGCATACAGGACAGTCCTGAAGCTTTCTTT. This translates into CASIQDSPEAFF.

J is TRBJ1-1 and V is TRBV6-6; tentatively, D is TRBD1 (6 bases). V lost 7 bases, J lost 3 bases, and 15 bases lay in between. The CDR3 runs 14 residues. Germline values: CDR1 MNHNY, CDR2 SVGAGI (reference sequence). CDR3 loop: CASTERQAHTEAFF. In DNA, the CDR3 is TGTGCCAGCACCGAGAGACAGGCCCACACTGAAGCTTTCTTT.

The chain recombines TRBV19 with TRBJ2-5; D possibly uses TRBD1 or TRBD2 (6 bases each). The J call may not be correct, given that the DNA end is closer to TRBJ2-7. Germline V gives CDR1 LNHDA, CDR2 SQIVND (reference sequence). This CDR3 has 15 residues. The CDR3 region is CASSTTGRFQYEQYF. CDR3 DNA sequence: TGTGCCAGTAGTACTACAGGGAGGTTCCAATACGAGCAGTACTTC.

CDR3 bases: TGTGCCAGTAGCAGGGACGGGACTAGCGGTTACCAAGAGACCCAGTACTTC. Translated: CASSRDGTSGYQETQYF. V usage is TRBV19 and J usage is TRBJ2-5, with TRBD2 matching 11 bases. CDR3 length: 17 amino acids. J was trimmed by 0 bases and V by 6 bases; bases with no gene match: 9. Germline-derived CDR1 and CDR2 are LNHDA and SQIVND (reference sequence).

The chain carries TRBV25-1 and TRBJ2-7; D perhaps matches TRBD2 (5 bases). V dropped 3 bases and J dropped 9 bases, with 12 bases sitting between them. The CDR3 runs 12 residues. CDR1 is MGHDK and CDR2 is SYGVNS in the germline V gene. Written as DNA, the CDR3 is TGTGCCAGCAGTGAGATACGGGATCGGCAGTACTTC. Its protein product is CASSEIRDRQYF.